These T cell receptor beta chains were read from a single sample in a study of blood T cell repertoires in COVID-19. Sequencing was performed with immunoSEQ multiplex PCR; in TCRdb, only in-frame clones are kept and a portion is missing. In the table there are fewer than 250,000 clones, around four fifths of which are singletons. The sample consisted of peripheral blood. Every receptor here comes from a woman in her sixties with active or convalescent COVID-19. CDR3s include the opening cysteine and the closing phenylalanine or tryptophan. The order of the fields is clone size, D gene, V gene, J gene, CDR3 DNA, CDR3 protein. A D gene is named only where the DNA matches it firmly. Rows may omit the clone size; those that give it use once, few, many or a size class.

size: .
D: TRBD2
V: TRBV18
J: TRBJ2-5
DNA: TGTGCCAGCTCACCAGTCAGCGGGGGCCGCTCGGAGACCCAGTACTTC
CDR3: CASSPVSGGRSETQYF

size: .
D: .
V: TRBV2
J: TRBJ2-5
DNA: TGTGCCCGCGGACAGCAAGAGACCCAGTACTTC
CDR3: CARGQQETQYF

size: .
D: TRBD1
V: TRBV18
J: TRBJ1-1
DNA: TGTGCCAGCTCAAATTGGGACAGGTTCCCGAACACTGAAGCTTTCTTT
CDR3: CASSNWDRFPNTEAFF

size: once
D: .
V: TRBV21-1
J: TRBJ1-1
DNA: TGTGCCAGCAGCAATGGGGGAATCGACAGGACTGAAGCTTTCTTT
CDR3: CASSNGGIDRTEAFF

size: once
D: TRBD2
V: TRBV5-1
J: TRBJ2-7
DNA: TGCGCCAGCAGCTTGGAGACTAGCGGGGCCACCTACGAGCAGTACTTC
CDR3: CASSLETSGATYEQYF

size: .
D: TRBD2
V: TRBV27
J: TRBJ2-1
DNA: TGTGCCAGCAGTTATAACCGCCCGGGACTAGCGGGCTACAATGAGCAGTTCTTC
CDR3: CASSYNRPGLAGYNEQFF

size: .
D: TRBD1
V: TRBV5-1
J: TRBJ2-1
DNA: TGCGCCAGCAGCTTGGCATCCGGGACAGGGAGAAATGAGCAGTTCTTC
CDR3: CASSLASGTGRNEQFF

size: .
D: .
V: TRBV12-3/TRBV12-4
J: TRBJ2-1
DNA: TGTGCCAGCAAGGAGTCGAATGACAATGAGCAGTTCTTC
CDR3: CASKESNDNEQFF

size: .
D: .
V: TRBV3-1/TRBV3-2
J: TRBJ2-5
DNA: TGTGCCAGCAGCCAGGTGACTAGTCTTGAAGTGACCCAGTACTTC
CDR3: CASSQVTSLEVTQYF

size: .
D: .
V: TRBV27
J: TRBJ2-3
DNA: TGTGCCAGCAGTTCTCCGGGACACCCAAGCACAGATACGCAGTATTTT
CDR3: CASSSPGHPSTDTQYF

size: .
D: TRBD1
V: TRBV7-8
J: TRBJ1-1
DNA: TGTGCCAGCAGCTTAGTTCCAACAGGGGCGGGGTTGGGCACTGAAGCTTTCTTT
CDR3: CASSLVPTGAGLGTEAFF

size: .
D: TRBD1
V: TRBV5-1
J: TRBJ2-7
DNA: TGCGCCAGCAGCTTGGATACGGGGACAGGGGTCCACGAGCAGTACTTC
CDR3: CASSLDTGTGVHEQYF

size: .
D: .
V: TRBV29-1
J: TRBJ2-3
DNA: TGCAGCGTTGTCTCCGGAGGCACAGATACGCAGTATTTT
CDR3: CSVVSGGTDTQYF

size: .
D: TRBD1
V: TRBV11-3
J: TRBJ2-5
DNA: TGTGCCAGCAGCTTGGACAGGGATGAGACCCAGTACTTC
CDR3: CASSLDRDETQYF

size: .
D: .
V: TRBV4-2
J: TRBJ2-2
DNA: TGTGCCAGCAGCCAAGATGGTCAGGAATCCGGGGAGCTGTTTTTT
CDR3: CASSQDGQESGELFF

size: .
D: TRBD1
V: TRBV7-9
J: TRBJ1-4
DNA: TGTGCCAGCAGCTCTACCGGGACAGGGGTCGAAAAACTGTTTTTT
CDR3: CASSSTGTGVEKLFF

size: once
D: .
V: TRBV5-6
J: TRBJ2-7
DNA: TGTGCCAGCAGCTTGGGGGTAGCGGAGGCCTACGAGCAGTACTTC
CDR3: CASSLGVAEAYEQYF

size: .
D: TRBD1
V: TRBV29-1
J: TRBJ2-3
DNA: TGCAGCGTTACCCCGGGGACAGGGAGCACAGATACGCAGTATTTT
CDR3: CSVTPGTGSTDTQYF

size: .
D: .
V: TRBV5-1
J: TRBJ2-3
DNA: TGCGCCAGCAGTCTCTCACTAGTGAGGTCAGATACGCAGTATTTT
CDR3: CASSLSLVRSDTQYF

size: .
D: .
V: TRBV6-1
J: TRBJ1-6
DNA: TGTGCCAGCAGTGATGCTTGGGAGGCGTCACCCCTCCACTTT
CDR3: CASSDAWEASPLHF

size: .
D: .
V: TRBV3-1/TRBV3-2
J: TRBJ2-3
DNA: TGTGCCAGCAGCCAAGGGGGAGCGGATACGCAGTATTTT
CDR3: CASSQGGADTQYF

size: .
D: .
V: TRBV15
J: TRBJ2-3
DNA: TGTGCCACCAGCAGAGGGGCAGCTACCACAGATACGCAGTATTTT
CDR3: CATSRGAATTDTQYF

size: .
D: TRBD2
V: TRBV3-1/TRBV3-2
J: TRBJ2-2
DNA: TGTGCCAGCAGCCAAGGACTAGCGGGAGGTCGGAACACCGGGGAGCTGTTTTTT
CDR3: CASSQGLAGGRNTGELFF

size: .
D: TRBD2
V: TRBV5-1
J: TRBJ2-5
DNA: TGCGCCAGCAGCTTGGGGCCGGGGGGTGAAGAGACCCAGTACTTC
CDR3: CASSLGPGGEETQYF

size: .
D: .
V: TRBV7-9
J: TRBJ1-2
DNA: TGTGCCAGCAGCCTCCGGGATGGCTACACCTTC
CDR3: CASSLRDGYTF

size: .
D: .
V: TRBV7-9
J: TRBJ1-3
DNA: TGTGCCAGCAGCTTAGTATCCCGGGCTGGAAACACCATATATTTT
CDR3: CASSLVSRAGNTIYF

size: .
D: TRBD2
V: TRBV5-1
J: TRBJ2-3
DNA: TGCGCCAGCAGCGTTCTAGCGGGGGCCTCAACCTTCACAGATACGCAGTATTTT
CDR3: CASSVLAGASTFTDTQYF

size: once
D: TRBD1
V: TRBV15
J: TRBJ2-5
DNA: TGTGCCACCAAAACGGGACAGGGACCCCAAGAGACCCAGTACTTC
CDR3: CATKTGQGPQETQYF

size: .
D: .
V: TRBV6-5
J: TRBJ2-5
DNA: TGTGCCAATACACGGGGGAATGGGTGGGAGACCCAGTACTTC
CDR3: CANTRGNGWETQYF

size: .
D: TRBD1
V: TRBV6-4
J: TRBJ1-1
DNA: TGTGCCAGTAGATACACAGGGGGGAACACTGAAGCTTTCTTT
CDR3: CASRYTGGNTEAFF

size: .
D: TRBD1
V: TRBV5-8
J: TRBJ2-3
DNA: TGTGCCAGCAGCTGGGGACAGGGGGCGACAGATACGCAGTATTTT
CDR3: CASSWGQGATDTQYF

size: .
D: .
V: TRBV7-8
J: TRBJ1-1
DNA: TGTGCCAGCAGCTCCAGACCGGGATGGAAAGGAGCTTTCTTT
CDR3: CASSSRPGWKGAFF

size: .
D: TRBD2
V: TRBV6-6
J: TRBJ2-7
DNA: TGTGCCAGCGGGAGGGCCTACGAGCAGTACTTC
CDR3: CASGRAYEQYF

size: few
D: TRBD1
V: TRBV7-2
J: TRBJ1-1
DNA: TGTGCCAGCATAGGGGTTGGGACAGTGAGGACTGAAGCTTTCTTT
CDR3: CASIGVGTVRTEAFF

size: few
D: TRBD1
V: TRBV2
J: TRBJ2-7
DNA: TGTGCCAGCAGCCACCCGGGACAGGGACTGTACGAGCAGTACTTC
CDR3: CASSHPGQGLYEQYF

size: few
D: .
V: TRBV7-2
J: TRBJ2-3
DNA: TGTGCCAGCAGCTTAGGGTGGAGGGGCCGGGCAGATACGCAGTATTTT
CDR3: CASSLGWRGRADTQYF

size: .
D: TRBD1
V: TRBV7-6
J: TRBJ1-6
DNA: TGTGCCAGCAGTGAAAACCGGGACAGTTATTCACCCCTCCACTTT
CDR3: CASSENRDSYSPLHF

size: .
D: TRBD2
V: TRBV6-5
J: TRBJ2-6
DNA: TGTGCCACGGGGGGTAGCTCTGGGGCCAACGTCCTGACTTTC
CDR3: CATGGSSGANVLTF

size: few
D: TRBD2
V: TRBV7-9
J: TRBJ2-7
DNA: TGTGCCAGCAGCGTGGTGACGGCTAGCGGGAGACCGTACGAGCAGTACTTC
CDR3: CASSVVTASGRPYEQYF

size: .
D: .
V: TRBV5-6
J: TRBJ2-7
DNA: TGTGCCAGCAGCGGACTAAGCTACGAGCAGTACTTC
CDR3: CASSGLSYEQYF

size: .
D: .
V: TRBV18
J: TRBJ2-1
DNA: TGTGCCAGCTCACCAGATGTAAGTCGCGCCTACAATGAGCAGTTCTTC
CDR3: CASSPDVSRAYNEQFF

size: .
D: .
V: TRBV15
J: TRBJ2-1
DNA: TGTGCCACCAGCAGAGTCCGACACCTCAATGAGCAGTTCTTC
CDR3: CATSRVRHLNEQFF

size: once
D: TRBD1
V: TRBV27
J: TRBJ2-2
DNA: TGTGCCAGCAGCCGATTAAGAGACAGGGCCAACACCGGGGAGCTGTTTTTT
CDR3: CASSRLRDRANTGELFF

size: .
D: TRBD2
V: TRBV6-1
J: TRBJ2-1
DNA: TGTGCCAGCAGTGCCCTTAGGGGACTAGCGGGATCAAAAGAGCAGTTCTTC
CDR3: CASSALRGLAGSKEQFF

size: .
D: TRBD1
V: TRBV19
J: TRBJ1-1
DNA: TGTGCCAGTAGTAGAGACAGGGGCTTGAACACTGAAGCTTTCTTT
CDR3: CASSRDRGLNTEAFF

size: .
D: TRBD2
V: TRBV11-3
J: TRBJ2-1
DNA: TGTGCCAGCAGCCCCTCCCGGGCTAGCGGGGACAATGAGCAGTTCTTC
CDR3: CASSPSRASGDNEQFF

size: .
D: .
V: TRBV3-1/TRBV3-2
J: TRBJ2-5
DNA: TGTGCCAGCAGCCTCCGGGGTCCCCAGTACTTC
CDR3: CASSLRGPQYF

size: .
D: .
V: TRBV2
J: TRBJ1-1
DNA: TGTGCCAGCAGTTACACTCACTTCGGAGGGGTCGACACTGAAGCTTTCTTT
CDR3: CASSYTHFGGVDTEAFF

size: few
D: TRBD1
V: TRBV5-5
J: TRBJ2-7
DNA: TGTGCCAGCAGCTTTCAGGGGGCGAGACACGAGCAGTACTTC
CDR3: CASSFQGARHEQYF

size: .
D: .
V: TRBV19
J: TRBJ2-3
DNA: TGTGCCAGCCAGATGGGGCCGCTCCTTACAGATACGCAGTATTTT
CDR3: CASQMGPLLTDTQYF

size: .
D: .
V: TRBV6-1
J: TRBJ2-3
DNA: TGTGCCAGCAGTGAAGGGAGGGCGGTATACACAGATACGCAGTATTTT
CDR3: CASSEGRAVYTDTQYF

size: .
D: TRBD1
V: TRBV7-8
J: TRBJ2-1
DNA: TGTGCCAGCAGCCCAACCGGGACAGGGTGGCTCAATGAGCAGTTCTTC
CDR3: CASSPTGTGWLNEQFF

size: once
D: .
V: TRBV11-3
J: TRBJ2-7
DNA: TGTGCCAGCAGTAAGCACTACGAGCAGTACTTC
CDR3: CASSKHYEQYF

size: .
D: TRBD1
V: TRBV10-3
J: TRBJ2-7
DNA: TGTGCCATACAGACAGGGGGTGGCTCCTACGAGCAGTACTTC
CDR3: CAIQTGGGSYEQYF

size: .
D: TRBD1
V: TRBV13
J: TRBJ2-6
DNA: TGTGCCAGTACTGGGGACAGGGAAAACTCTGGGGCCAACGTCCTGACTTTC
CDR3: CASTGDRENSGANVLTF

size: once
D: TRBD1
V: TRBV15
J: TRBJ1-5
DNA: TGTGCCACCAGCAGACCCGGGACAGGGGATCAGCCCCAGCATTTT
CDR3: CATSRPGTGDQPQHF